The 2 T cell receptor beta chains below come from one sample, sequenced in a study of neoadjuvant anti-PD-1 for oral cavity cancer. Time point meaning: after neoadjuvant nivolumab, at surgical resection. Using immunoSEQ multiplex PCR, the repertoire was profiled, and TCRdb retains in-frame clones only, with some absent. Among 5,500 to 7,000 clones listed, roughly 61% were seen once. Sequences were derived from tumor tissue, sampled after nivolumab (anti-PD-1) treatment. Source of these receptors: a person aged 35-79 years with oral cavity squamous cell carcinoma.

This clone was detected a few times. The chain carries TRBV19 and TRBJ2-5, with D hard to call. Germline-derived CDR1 and CDR2 are LNHDA and SQIVND (reference sequence). V lost 4 bases to trimming and J lost 3 bases, with 9 bases between them. There are 13 residues in the CDR3. The chain's CDR3 is CASSTGRKETQYF. The CDR3 nucleotides read TGTGCCAGTAGTACCGGACGGAAAGAGACCCAGTACTTC.

The chain has TRBV2 and TRBJ2-1, with D unresolved. CDR1 is SNHLY, CDR2 FYNNEI, per germline. The CDR3 runs to 12 residues. The germline V and J ends were trimmed by 10 bases and 6 bases, with 13 bases remaining between them. CDR3 residues: CATPSLVNEQFF. CDR3 DNA sequence: TGTGCCACCCCCAGCCTGGTCAATGAGCAGTTCTTC.